This TCR beta chain was sequenced in a study of immune evolution from preneoplasia to lung adenocarcinoma. Concerning this clone: Its antigen is not known.

This CDR3 contains 17 residues. V gave up 3 bases and J gave up 4 bases; unmatched junction bases: 12. The germline gives CDR1 SGHRS, CDR2 YFSETQ. Points from the study as a whole: Top clone frequencies peaked in normal lung, apparently declining through invasive adenocarcinoma. Highest clonality occurred in KRAS-mutant, not EGFR-mutant or double wild-type, nodules. Clonality was highest in normal lung, lower in later-stage lesions apparently.

Generated by immunoSEQ multiplex PCR, the TCRdb table keeps only in-frame clones and is missing some. This table holds tens of thousands of clones, roughly four fifths found once. The specimen sequenced was FFPE invasive lung adenocarcinoma tissue. The origin of this receptor is a person between 60 and 70 years old with lung adenocarcinoma. The chain is built from TRBV5-1 and TRBJ2-1, with 8 bases matching TRBD1. For the CDR3, the DNA is TGCGCCAGCAGCTCCCGGGACAGGAGGTTGGAATACAATGAGCAGTTCTTC. Translated: CASSSRDRRLEYNEQFF. Supplemented by reference TRBV5-1 and TRBJ2-1, the full variable domain reads KAGVTQTPRYLIKTRGQQVTLSCSPISGHRSVSWYQQTPGQGLQFLFEYFSETQRNKGNFPGRFSGRQFSNSRSEMNVSTLELGDSALYLCASSSRDRRLEYNEQFFGPGTRLTVL.